The present T cell receptor beta chain was sequenced within a study of human thymus T cells. V lost 6 bases, J lost 1 base, and 22 bases lay in between. This CDR3 is built from 17 residues. Germline assignment: CDR1 MDHEN and CDR2 SYDVKM. It was from resections taken during corrective heart surgery that the thymus tissue came. Measured with immunoSEQ multiplex PCR; TCRdb has only the in-frame clones, and not every one. Among around 120,000 clones listed, about 94% were seen once. The TCR was taken from a boy in the first two years of life with a congenital heart defect but otherwise immunologically healthy. The chain uses TRBV28 and TRBJ2-7; TRBD1 or TRBD2 may be the D gene (7 bases each). Sequencing was performed on thymus tissue. CDR3: CASRILAGDSLSYEQYF. In nucleotides, the CDR3 is TGTGCCAGCAGAATATTGGCGGGGGACAGCCTTTCCTACGAGCAGTACTTC. The complete variable domain, with remaining parts taken from reference TRBV28 and TRBJ2-7, reads DVKVTQSSRYLVKRTGEKVFLECVQDMDHENMFWYRQDPGLGLRLIYFSYDVKMKEKGDIPEGYSVSREKKERFSLILESASTNQTSMYLCASRILAGDSLSYEQYFGPGTRLTVT.